This passage covers 5 T cell receptor beta chains from one sample sequenced in a study of Ad26.COV2.S vaccination and SARS-CoV-2 variants. Generated by immunoSEQ multiplex PCR, the TCRdb table keeps only in-frame clones and is missing some. The sample consists of around 380,000 clones, 75% to 90% of them appearing once. The treatment was: 19 received Ad26.COV2.S at low or high dose, single or two shots; about 5 received placebo; per-sample allocation not given. On day 63 after the first injection, vaccine and placebo recipients gave samples. Source: peripheral blood, taken in a trial of Ad26.COV2.S vaccine versus placebo. The receptors here all came from a person aged 18-60 years who received the Ad26.COV2.S COVID-19 vaccine or a placebo.

The genes are TRBV19 and TRBJ1-2; 8 nucleotides agree with TRBD1. The length of the CDR3 is 14 residues. Germline CDR1 LNHDA, CDR2 SQIVND (reference sequence). The ends lost 3 bases at V and 8 bases at J; junction bases unmatched: 8. The CDR3 spells CASSIPGAGGGYTF. CDR3 nucleotide sequence: TGTGCCAGTAGTATCCCCGGGGCAGGGGGCGGCTACACCTTC.

This chain connects TRBV7-2 to TRBJ1-5, with a tentative D call TRBD1 (5 bases). The V gene's germline CDR1 is SGHTA and CDR2 FQGNSA. Trimming stripped 3 bases from V and 9 bases from J, with 12 bases between. The CDR3 consists of 13 residues. The CDR3 sequence is CASSFGGQGPQHF. The CDR3 DNA is TGTGCCAGCAGCTTTGGGGGTCAAGGGCCCCAGCATTTT.

This clone was seen once. This rearrangement joins TRBV4-1 to TRBJ2-4, with a possible D match to TRBD1 (5 bases). Germline CDR1 reads MGHRA; CDR2 reads YSYEKL. The CDR3 consists of 16 residues. V lost 1 base and J lost 2, with 12 bases in between. The CDR3 DNA reads TGCGCCAGCAGCCAAGTTGGATCAGGGTCCAAAAACATTCAGTACTTC. Encoded protein: CASSQVGSGSKNIQYF.

This sequence joins TRBV15 and TRBJ2-3; D not resolved. CDR1 is LNHNV, CDR2 YYDKDF, per germline (reference sequence). Trimming took 3 bases from V and 7 from J, leaving 11 bases between them. The CDR3 spans 13 residues. CDR3 loop: CATSSPTGNTQYF. The CDR3 bases are TGTGCCACCAGCAGCCCTACGGGCAATACGCAGTATTTT.

This clone was picked up one time. The chain is built from TRBV29-1 and TRBJ1-1, with D perhaps TRBD1 (5 bases). Trimming pared 4 bases from V and 6 bases from J, leaving 6 bases between. Per the germline V gene, CDR1 is SQVTM and CDR2 is ANQGSEA. The CDR3 loop spans 10 amino acids. CDR3 coding DNA: TGCAGCGTTGGGGGACCTGAAGCTTTCTTT. Translated, it gives CSVGGPEAFF.